This is a list of T cell receptor beta chains from one sample in a study of shared clonotypes between healthy human individuals. TCRdb's copy holds only in-frame clones and misses some; the assay was immunoSEQ multiplex PCR. The sample holds roughly 500,000 clones; 95% to 97% are singletons and the top ten take about 0.064%. Material: naive CD4+ T cells sorted from blood. These receptors were taken from a woman aged 30 to 39 in good health. The conserved cysteine and the conserved F or W are not part of the CDR3 here.

v_call	j_call	cdr3_aa
TRBV19	TRBJ1-1	ASSIYPEGNTEAF
TRBV2	TRBJ1-1	ASTGQGEAF
TRBV30	NA	AWSVAYEQY
TRBV11-1	TRBJ1-1	ASSFTGTGQAF
TRBV6-5	TRBJ2-7	ASRLRLAPSYEQY
TRBV18	TRBJ2-7	ASSPKREFTDEQY
TRBV5-1	TRBJ2-3	ASSAATSTDTQY
TRBV2	TRBJ2-7	ASSDRRSEDEQY
TRBV6-5	TRBJ1-2	ASRPTGFYGYT
TRBV4-2	TRBJ2-3	ASSQAGGGVTDTQY
TRBV5-8	TRBJ2-7	ASSLNAVGEQY
TRBV30	TRBJ1-5	AAGQGANQPQH
TRBV2	TRBJ1-2	ASSEMYGQANPTNYGYT
TRBV7-2	TRBJ1-2	ASPISGQFYGYGYT
TRBV11-2	TRBJ2-6	ASSSPNPGANVLT
TRBV28	NA	ASIRQGFVAEQY